The T cell receptor beta chain under discussion was sequenced for a study of spatial heterogeneity in lung cancer. At the level of the study: Averaged across combinations, each unique TCR and UMI pairing appeared more than ten times in raw reads, which were uncorrected.

This clonotype showed up just a few times. Trimming pared 7 bases from V and 4 bases from J, leaving 17 bases between. Germline loops: CDR1 SGHDT, CDR2 YYEEEE. This CDR3 region has 15 residues. TCR cDNA molecules each carried a unique molecular identifier. TCRdb reanalysed the 5' RACE reads using MiXCR and keeps one entry per CDR3 protein. The repertoire consists of over 3,500 distinct CDR3 sequences, with 8.8% occurring once and the leading ten covering 6.9%. Documented time point: sample taken at primary tumor resection. Approximately 70 TRACERx patients with early, untreated non-small cell lung cancer donated samples. Unsorted samples of tumor, nontumor lung or frozen PBMC had their whole RNA sequenced.

This specimen was normal lung tissue next to the tumor, taken at surgery. The genes are TRBV5-6 and TRBJ2-2; D call uncertain. This receptor was taken from a female donor with early-stage non-small cell lung cancer. CDR3 sequence reads: CASSTGQVGTGELFF. The CDR3 DNA is TGTGCCAGCTCTACCGGGCAGGTTGGCACCGGGGAGCTGTTTTTT.